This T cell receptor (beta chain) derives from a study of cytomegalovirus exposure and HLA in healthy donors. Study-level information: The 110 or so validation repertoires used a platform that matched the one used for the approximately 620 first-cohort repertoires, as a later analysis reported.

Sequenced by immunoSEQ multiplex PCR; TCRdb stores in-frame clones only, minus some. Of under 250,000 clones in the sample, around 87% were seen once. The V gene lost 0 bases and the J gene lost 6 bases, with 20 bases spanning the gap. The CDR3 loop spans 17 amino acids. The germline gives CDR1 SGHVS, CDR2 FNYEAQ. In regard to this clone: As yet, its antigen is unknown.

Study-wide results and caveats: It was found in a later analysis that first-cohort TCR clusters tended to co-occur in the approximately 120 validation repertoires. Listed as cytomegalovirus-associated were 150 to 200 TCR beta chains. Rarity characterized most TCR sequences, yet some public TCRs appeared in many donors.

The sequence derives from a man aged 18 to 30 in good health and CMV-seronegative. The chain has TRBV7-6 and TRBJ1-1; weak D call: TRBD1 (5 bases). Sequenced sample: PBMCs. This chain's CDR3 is CASSLAPIQSVGAEAFF. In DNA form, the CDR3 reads TGTGCCAGCAGCTTAGCGCCTATACAGTCAGTAGGGGCTGAAGCTTTCTTT. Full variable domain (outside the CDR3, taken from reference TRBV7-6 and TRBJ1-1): GAGVSQSPRYKVTKRGQDVALRCDPISGHVSLYWYRQALGQGPEFLTYFNYEAQQDKSGLPNDRFSAERPEGSISTLTIQRTEQRDSAMYRCASSLAPIQSVGAEAFFGQGTRLTVV.